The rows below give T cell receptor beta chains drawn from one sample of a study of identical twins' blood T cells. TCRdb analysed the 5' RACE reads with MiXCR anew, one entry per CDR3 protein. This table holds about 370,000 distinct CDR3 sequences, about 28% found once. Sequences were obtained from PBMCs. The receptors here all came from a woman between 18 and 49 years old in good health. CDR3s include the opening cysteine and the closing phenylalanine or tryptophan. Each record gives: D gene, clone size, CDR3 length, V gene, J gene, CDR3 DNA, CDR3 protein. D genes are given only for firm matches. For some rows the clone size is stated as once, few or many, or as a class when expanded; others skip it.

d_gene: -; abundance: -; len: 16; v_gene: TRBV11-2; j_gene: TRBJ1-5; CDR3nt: TGTGCCAGCAGCTTAGATCACAGGTCAGGCAATCAGCCCCAGCATTTT; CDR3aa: CASSLDHRSGNQPQHF
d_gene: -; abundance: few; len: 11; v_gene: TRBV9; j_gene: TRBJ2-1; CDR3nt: TGTGCCAGCAGCGTGAGCAATGAGCAGTTCTTC; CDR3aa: CASSVSNEQFF
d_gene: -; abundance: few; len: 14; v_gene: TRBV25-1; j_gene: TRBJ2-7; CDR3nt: TGTGCCAGCAGTGCCGACAGGTTGGGCCCCGAGCAGTACTTC; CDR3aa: CASSADRLGPEQYF
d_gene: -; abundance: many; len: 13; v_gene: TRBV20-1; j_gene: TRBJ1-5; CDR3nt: TGCAGTGCTAGAGGGGATTTTGATCAGCCCCAGCATTTT; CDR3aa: CSARGDFDQPQHF
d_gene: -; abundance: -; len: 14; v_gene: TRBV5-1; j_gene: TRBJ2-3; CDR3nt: TGCGCCAGCCGTCGGGCAGAGAGCACAGATACGCAGTATTTT; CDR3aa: CASRRAESTDTQYF
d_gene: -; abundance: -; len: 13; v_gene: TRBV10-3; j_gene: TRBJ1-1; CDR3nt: TGTGCCATCAGTGTGGGTGAGGGCACTGAAGCTTTCTTT; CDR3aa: CAISVGEGTEAFF
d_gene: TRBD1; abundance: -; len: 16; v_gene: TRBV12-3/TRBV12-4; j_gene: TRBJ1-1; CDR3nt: TGTGCCAGCAGTTCTCTGCCGGGACAGGGTAACACTGAAGCTTTCTTT; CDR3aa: CASSSLPGQGNTEAFF
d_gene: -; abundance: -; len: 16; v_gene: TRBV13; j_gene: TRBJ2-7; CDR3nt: TGTGCCAGCAGCTCACGTGTCGGTAGGGGCTCCTACGAGCAGTACTTC; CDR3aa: CASSSRVGRGSYEQYF
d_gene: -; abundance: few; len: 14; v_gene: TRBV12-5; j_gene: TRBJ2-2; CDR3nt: TGTGCTAGTCTAGGGGCAAGAATGACCGGGGAGCTGTTTTTT; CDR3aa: CASLGARMTGELFF
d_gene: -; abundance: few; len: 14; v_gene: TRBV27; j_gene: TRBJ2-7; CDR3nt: TGTGCCAGCAGTTTATCCGGGGGCGTATACGAGCAGTACTTC; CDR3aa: CASSLSGGVYEQYF
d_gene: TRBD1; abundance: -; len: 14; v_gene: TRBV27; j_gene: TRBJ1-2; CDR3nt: TGTGCCAGCAGTTTAAGGGGACAGGGGGGTGGCTACACCTTC; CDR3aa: CASSLRGQGGGYTF
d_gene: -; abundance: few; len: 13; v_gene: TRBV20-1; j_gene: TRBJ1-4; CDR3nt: TGCAGTGCTAGAGTCCCAGGGAGGGAAAAACTGTTTTTT; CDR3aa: CSARVPGREKLFF
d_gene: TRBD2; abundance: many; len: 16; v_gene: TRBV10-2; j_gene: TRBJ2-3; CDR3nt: TGCGCCAGCAGAGTTGGACTAGCGGGAGGGACAGATACGCAGTATTTT; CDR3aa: CASRVGLAGGTDTQYF
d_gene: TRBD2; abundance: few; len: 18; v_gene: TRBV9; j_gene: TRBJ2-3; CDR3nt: TGTGCCAGCAGCGTACCCTCTCTAGCGGGGGAGTCAACAGATACGCAGTATTTT; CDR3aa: CASSVPSLAGESTDTQYF
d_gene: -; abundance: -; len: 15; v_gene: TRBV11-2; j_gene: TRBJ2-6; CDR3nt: TGTGCCAGCAGCTTAGTGCTTTCTGGGGCCAACGTCCTGACTTTC; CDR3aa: CASSLVLSGANVLTF
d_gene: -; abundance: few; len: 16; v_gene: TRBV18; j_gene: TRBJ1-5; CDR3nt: TGTGCCAGCTCACTCACTACAGTGTATAGCAATCAGCCCCAGCATTTT; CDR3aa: CASSLTTVYSNQPQHF
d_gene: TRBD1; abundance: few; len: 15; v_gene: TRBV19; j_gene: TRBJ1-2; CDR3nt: TGTGCCAGCAATGGGCGTCCCGGGACAGGTGTTGGCTACACCTTC; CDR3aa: CASNGRPGTGVGYTF
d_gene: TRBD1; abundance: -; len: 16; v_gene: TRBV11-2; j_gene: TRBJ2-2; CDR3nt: TGTGCCATCAGCCCGGGTCACAGGGGGCCTTTCGGGGAGCTGTTTTTT; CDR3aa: CAISPGHRGPFGELFF
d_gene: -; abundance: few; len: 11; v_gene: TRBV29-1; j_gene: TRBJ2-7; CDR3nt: TGCAGCGTGGCCTTTGAGTACGAGCAGTACTTC; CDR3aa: CSVAFEYEQYF
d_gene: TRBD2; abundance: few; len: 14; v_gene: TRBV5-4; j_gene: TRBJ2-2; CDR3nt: TGTGCCAGCAGACTAACTAGCGCCACCGGGGAGCTGTTTTTT; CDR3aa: CASRLTSATGELFF
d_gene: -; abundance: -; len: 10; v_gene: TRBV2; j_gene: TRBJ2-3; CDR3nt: TGTGCCAGTGGTGGGAATACGCAGTATTTT; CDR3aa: CASGGNTQYF
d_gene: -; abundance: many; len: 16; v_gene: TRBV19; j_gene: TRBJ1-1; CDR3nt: TGTGCCAGTAGTATCAGGGCGGAGGGGACGAACACTGAAGCTTTCTTT; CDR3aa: CASSIRAEGTNTEAFF
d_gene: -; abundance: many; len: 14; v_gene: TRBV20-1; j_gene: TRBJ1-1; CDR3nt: TGCAGTGCAGACCACGGGGGGATTGGCACTGAAGCTTTCTTT; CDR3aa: CSADHGGIGTEAFF
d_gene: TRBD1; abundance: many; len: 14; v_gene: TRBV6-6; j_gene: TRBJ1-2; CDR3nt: TGTGCCAGCAGTTGGGGACAGGGCAACTATGGCTACACCTTC; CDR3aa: CASSWGQGNYGYTF
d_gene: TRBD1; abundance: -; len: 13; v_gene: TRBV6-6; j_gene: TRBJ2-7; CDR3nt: TGTGCCAGCAGATCGGACAGGGCCCACGAGCAGTACTTC; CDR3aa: CASRSDRAHEQYF
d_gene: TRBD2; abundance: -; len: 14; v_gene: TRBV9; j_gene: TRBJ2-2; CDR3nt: TGTGCCAGCAGCGTAGGTGGCGGGAGAAGGGAGCTGTTTTTT; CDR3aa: CASSVGGGRRELFF
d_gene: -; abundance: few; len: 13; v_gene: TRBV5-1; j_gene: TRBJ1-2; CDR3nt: TGCGCCAGCAGCTTTGTAAAAGGGGATGGCTACACCTTC; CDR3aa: CASSFVKGDGYTF
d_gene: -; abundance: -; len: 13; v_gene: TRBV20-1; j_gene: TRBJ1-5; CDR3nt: TGCAGTGCTAGAGATAATCTAGCTCAGCCCCAGCATTTT; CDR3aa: CSARDNLAQPQHF
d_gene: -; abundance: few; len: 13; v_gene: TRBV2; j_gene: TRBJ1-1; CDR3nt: TGTGCCAGCAGCCCCGAGGAGAACACTGAAGCTTTCTTT; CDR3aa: CASSPEENTEAFF
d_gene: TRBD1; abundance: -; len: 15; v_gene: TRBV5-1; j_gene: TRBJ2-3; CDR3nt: TGCGCCAGCAGCCTCCAGGGGGCTTTCACAGATACGCAGTATTTT; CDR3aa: CASSLQGAFTDTQYF
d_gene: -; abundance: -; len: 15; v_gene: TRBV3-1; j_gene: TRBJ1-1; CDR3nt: TGTGCCAGCAGCCGTCGGGACGGAATGGACCCTGAAGCTTTCTTT; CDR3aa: CASSRRDGMDPEAFF
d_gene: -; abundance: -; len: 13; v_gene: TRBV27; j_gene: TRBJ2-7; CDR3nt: TGTGCCAGCACCATATCGAAAGGGGTCGAGCAGTACTTC; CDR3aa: CASTISKGVEQYF
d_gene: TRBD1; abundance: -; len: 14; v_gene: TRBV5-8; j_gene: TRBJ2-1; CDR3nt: TGTGCCGGCAACAGGGGGCTGTCCTACAATGAGCAGTTCTTC; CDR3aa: CAGNRGLSYNEQFF
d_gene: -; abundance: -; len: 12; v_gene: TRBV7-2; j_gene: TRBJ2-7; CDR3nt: TGTGCCGGCAGCCAAAGCTCCTACGAGCAGTACTTC; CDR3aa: CAGSQSSYEQYF
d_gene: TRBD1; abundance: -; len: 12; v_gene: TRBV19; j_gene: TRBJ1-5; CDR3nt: TGTGCGGTACAGGGGTCAAATCAGCCCCAGCATTTT; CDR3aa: CAVQGSNQPQHF
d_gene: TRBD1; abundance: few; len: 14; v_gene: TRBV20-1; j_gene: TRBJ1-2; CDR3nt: TGCAGTGCTAGCTACCGGGACAGGGCCTATGGCTACACCTTC; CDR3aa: CSASYRDRAYGYTF
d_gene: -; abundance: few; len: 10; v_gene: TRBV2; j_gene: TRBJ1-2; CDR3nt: TGTGCCAGCAGTGAGCAGCGGTACACCTTC; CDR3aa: CASSEQRYTF
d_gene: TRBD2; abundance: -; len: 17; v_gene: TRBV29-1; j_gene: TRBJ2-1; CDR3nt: TGCAGCGTTAATGGTCCTAGCGGGAGGTCATCCTACAATGAGCAGTTCTTC; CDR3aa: CSVNGPSGRSSYNEQFF
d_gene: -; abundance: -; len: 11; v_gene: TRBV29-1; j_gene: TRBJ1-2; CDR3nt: TGCAGCGTCTGGGGGCTCTATGGCTACACCTTC; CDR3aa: CSVWGLYGYTF
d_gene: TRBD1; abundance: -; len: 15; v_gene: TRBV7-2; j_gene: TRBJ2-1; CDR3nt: TGTGCCAGCAGCTTCGACAGGGGGTTCCACAATGAGCAGTTCTTC; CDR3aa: CASSFDRGFHNEQFF
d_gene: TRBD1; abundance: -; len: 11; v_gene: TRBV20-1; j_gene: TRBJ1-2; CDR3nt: TGCAGTGCGGGACAGGGGGCAGGCTACACCTTC; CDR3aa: CSAGQGAGYTF
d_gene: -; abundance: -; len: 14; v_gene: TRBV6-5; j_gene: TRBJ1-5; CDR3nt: TGTGCCAGCAGTTATCGGCAGACTAATCAGCCCCAGCATTTT; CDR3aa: CASSYRQTNQPQHF
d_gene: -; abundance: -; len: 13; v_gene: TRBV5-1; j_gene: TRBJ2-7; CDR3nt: TGCGCCAGCAGAGCCTCAAGCGCCTACGAGCAGTACTTC; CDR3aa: CASRASSAYEQYF
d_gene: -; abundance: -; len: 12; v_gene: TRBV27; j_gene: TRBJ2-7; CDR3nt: TGTGCCAGCAGTTTACTGAGAGGCGAGCAGTACTTC; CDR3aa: CASSLLRGEQYF
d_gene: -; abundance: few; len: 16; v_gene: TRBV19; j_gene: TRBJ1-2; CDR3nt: TGTGCCAGTAGTGCCCGAATAAGGTCGGGGTCCTATGGCTACACCTTC; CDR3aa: CASSARIRSGSYGYTF